These 27 T cell receptor beta chains came from one sample sequenced in a study of neurological immune-mediated disorders. Using its own MiXCR run on the 5' RACE reads, TCRdb lists one record per CDR3 protein. The data contain approximately 65,000 distinct CDR3 sequences, 4.1% of them singletons. The specimen sequenced was PBMCs. Receptors were obtained from a man in his fifties or sixties with multiple sclerosis.

In its sample, this clonotype was seen many times. The chain joins TRBV7-6 to TRBJ2-1, with a weak D call TRBD1 (5 bases). Trimming removed 1 base from V and 7 bases from J, with 11 bases in between. Germline V gene lookup returns CDR1 SGHVS and CDR2 FNYEAQ. CDR3 size: 14 residues. CDR3 bases: TGTGCCAGCAGCTTAGTAGGGGTGGTAAATGAGCAGTTCTTC. Protein: CASSLVGVVNEQFF. Together with reference TRBV7-6 and TRBJ2-1, the CDR3 gives the full variable domain: GAGVSQSPRYKVTKRGQDVALRCDPISGHVSLYWYRQALGQGPEFLTYFNYEAQQDKSGLPNDRFSAERPEGSISTLTIQRTEQRDSAMYRCASSLVGVVNEQFFGPGTRLTVL.

This clonotype was observed many times. V usage is TRBV28 and J usage is TRBJ1-6; no clear D gene. Trimming removed 7 bases at V and 9 bases at J, with 10 bases between. The CDR3 runs to 12 residues. Germline loops: CDR1 MDHEN, CDR2 SYDVKM. The CDR3 loop reads CASTVGSSPLHF. The DNA for the CDR3 is TGTGCCAGCACCGTGGGTAGTTCACCCCTCCACTTT. The whole variable domain, filled in from reference TRBV28 and TRBJ1-6, reads DVKVTQSSRYLVKRTGEKVFLECVQDMDHENMFWYRQDPGLGLRLIYFSYDVKMKEKGDIPEGYSVSREKKERFSLILESASTNQTSMYLCASTVGSSPLHFGNGTRLTVT.

A word on this clonotype: A much more abundant neighbour one base away suggests this may be a read error. The V gene is TRBV20-1, the J gene TRBJ1-4, with D perhaps TRBD1 (6 bases). The CDR3 covers 14 residues. Trimming removed 6 bases from V and 6 bases from J, with 17 bases in between. From germline, CDR1 is DFQATT and CDR2 SNEGSKA (reference sequence). Written as DNA, the CDR3 is TGCAGTGCCAACCTTGGAAAGGGGGATGAAAAACTGTTTTTT. Translation gives CSANLGKGDEKLFF.

This clonotype was counted ten times or more. This chain connects TRBV5-1 to TRBJ1-2; possibly TRBD1 for D (6 bases). This CDR3 contains 14 residues. The germline V and J ends were trimmed by 1 base and 4 bases, with 11 bases remaining between them. CDR1 is SGHRS and CDR2 is YFSETQ in the germline V gene. The CDR3 nucleotides read TGCGCCAGCAGCTTGTCGGCAGGGGTCTATGGCTACACCTTC. It specifies CASSLSAGVYGYTF.

This clonotype was recorded at least ten times. The rearrangement joins TRBV15 to TRBJ2-1; 11 bases match TRBD2. The germline V gene encodes CDR1 LNHNV and CDR2 YYDKDF (reference sequence). The CDR3 is made up of 16 amino acids. Trimming took 2 bases from V and 9 from J; bases not matched to a gene: 9. DNA for the CDR3: TGTGCCACCAGCAGACGAGTAGCGGGGGGGCCCGGTGAGCAGTTCTTC. Translation: CATSRRVAGGPGEQFF. The variable domain in full, completed from reference TRBV15 and TRBJ2-1, reads DAMVIQNPRYQVTQFGKPVTLSCSQTLNHNVMYWYQQKSSQAPKLLFHYYDKDFNNEADTPDNFQSRRPNTSFCFLDIRSPGLGDTAMYLCATSRRVAGGPGEQFFGPGTRLTVL.

This clonotype appeared many times. This rearrangement joins TRBV7-2 to TRBJ1-2, with D maybe TRBD1 (5 bases). The germline V gene encodes CDR1 SGHTA and CDR2 FQGNSA. The ends were cut back, 0 bases at V and 6 bases at J, with 14 bases in the middle. There are 15 residues in the CDR3. CDR3 sequence reads: CASSLANRGGDGYTF. CDR3 nucleotides: TGTGCCAGCAGCTTAGCGAATCGGGGCGGTGATGGCTACACCTTC.

Many counts were recorded for this clonotype. V and J are TRBV14 and TRBJ1-2; 8 bases are a match to TRBD1. The CDR3 is made up of 14 amino acids. Germline CDR1 reads SGHDN; CDR2 reads FVKESK. V trimming: 4 bases; J trimming: 4 bases; junction bases outside the gene matches: 5. The CDR3: CASSPTTGVYGYTF. CDR3 DNA sequence: TGTGCCAGCAGCCCCACGACAGGGGTCTATGGCTACACCTTC. The variable domain in full, with the rest retrieved from reference TRBV14 and TRBJ1-2, is EAGVTQFPSHSVIEKGQTVTLRCDPISGHDNLYWYRRVMGKEIKFLLHFVKESKQDESGMPNNRFLAERTGGTYSTLKVQPAELEDSGVYFCASSPTTGVYGYTFGSGTRLTVV.

This clonotype showed up many times. The chain uses TRBV6-6 and TRBJ1-2; 9 bases agree with TRBD1. The CDR3 sequence is 16 residues long. J lost 2 bases, V lost 6 bases, and 10 bases had no gene match. Germline lookup yields CDR1 MNHNY and CDR2 SVGAGI (reference sequence). The DNA of the CDR3 is TGTGCCAGCAGCCCCGGGACAGGGAAAGGGAACTATGGCTACACCTTC. Translation gives CASSPGTGKGNYGYTF.

This clonotype was counted at least ten times. This sequence joins TRBV3-1 and TRBJ2-3, with a possible D match to TRBD1 (5 bases). Germline V gives CDR1 LGHDT, CDR2 YNNKEL (reference sequence). Trimming removed 1 base at V and 14 bases at J, with 16 bases between. CDR3 length equals 13 residues. The CDR3 protein is CASSQGGDSGPYF. Written as DNA, the CDR3 is TGTGCCAGCAGCCAAGGGGGTGACTCAGGGCCGTATTTT.

This clonotype has a count of ten or more. This sequence joins TRBV5-1 and TRBJ2-7; D is undetermined. CDR3 length: 13 residues. The germline gives CDR1 SGHRS, CDR2 YFSETQ. V was cut by 0 bases and J by 3 bases, with 7 bases left in between. CDR3 in amino acids: CASSLVASYEQYF. CDR3 coding DNA: TGCGCCAGCAGCTTGGTGGCCAGCTACGAGCAGTACTTC.

This clonotype was observed many times. The chain combines TRBV7-9 with TRBJ2-7; D may be TRBD1 (6 bases). V was shortened by 4 bases and J by 2 bases, with 12 bases between the two germline ends. The CDR3 runs 14 residues. Germline V gene data show CDR1 as SEHNR and CDR2 as FQNEAQ (reference sequence). The CDR3 sequence: CASSSDSMTYEQYF. Written as DNA, the CDR3 is TGTGCCAGCAGCTCGGACAGCATGACCTACGAGCAGTACTTC.

The chain uses TRBV13 and TRBJ2-5; a weak D match, TRBD1 (5 bases). Germline V CDR1 and CDR2: PRHDT, FYEKMQ (reference sequence). The CDR3 is made up of 15 amino acids. V lost 6 bases, J lost 3 bases, and 17 bases lay in between. The CDR3 DNA sequence: TGTGCCAGCAGTCAATCCTGGACACCGAAAGAGACCCAGTACTTC. This encodes CASSQSWTPKETQYF.

The sample holds many counts of this clonotype. One end of the junction does not line up with germline, which may come from a read error. The chain employs TRBV12-3 or TRBV12-4 and TRBJ1-5, with D maybe TRBD1 (6 bases). This CDR3 has 15 residues. The CDR3 DNA is TGTGCCAGCAGGTCTACAGGGAGTGCCAATGAGCCCCAGCATTTT. This translates into CASRSTGSANEPQHF.

This clonotype was counted ten times or more. The gene calls are TRBV4-1 and TRBJ1-2; no firm D call. In germline, CDR1 is MGHRA, CDR2 YSYEKL. CDR3 length: 16 residues. V was pared by 4 bases and J by 5 bases, with 20 bases between. DNA for the CDR3: TGCGCCAGCAGCCCCGGGCCAGTATCCTATGGGTATGGCTACACCTTC. Translation gives CASSPGPVSYGYGYTF.

This clonotype showed up many times. V usage is TRBV20-1 and J usage is TRBJ2-5; TRBD2 aligns across 12 bases. The CDR3 is 15 residues long. Germline V gene data show CDR1 as DFQATT and CDR2 as SNEGSKA (reference sequence). V dropped 6 bases and J dropped 4; count of bases not matched to a gene: 9. CDR3 loop: CSAKLAGGPRETQYF. The CDR3 nucleotides read TGCAGTGCCAAACTAGCGGGGGGACCAAGAGAGACCCAGTACTTC.

The CDR3 loop is CASSSGALAKNIQYF. For the CDR3, the DNA is TGTGCCAGCAGTTCAGGGGCGCTAGCCAAAAACATTCAGTACTTC. The chain uses TRBV28 and TRBJ2-4, with D perhaps matching TRBD1 (6 bases). Trimming pared 4 bases from V and 0 bases from J, leaving 10 bases between. The CDR3 has 15 residues. The germline V gene has CDR1 MDHEN and CDR2 SYDVKM.

This chain links TRBV4-3 with TRBJ1-2; D is undetermined. The germline gives CDR1 LGHNA, CDR2 YSLEER. With 0 bases removed from V and 8 bases from J, the gap between germline ends came to 13 bases. There are 14 residues in the CDR3. The CDR3 DNA sequence: TGCGCCAGCAGCCAAGATCCAGCGGAGGGCGGCTACACCTTC. This sequence encodes CASSQDPAEGGYTF.

V is TRBV20-1 and J is TRBJ2-4; TRBD2 aligns across 13 bases. Germline CDR1 reads DFQATT; CDR2 reads SNEGSKA (reference sequence). The CDR3 consists of 16 residues. V shed 6 bases and J 2 bases; nucleotides not matched to a gene: 7. CDR3 nucleotides: TGCAGTGCCTGGACTAGCGGGGGCCTGTCCAAAAACATTCAGTACTTC. This gives the protein CSAWTSGGLSKNIQYF.

This clonotype was seen repeatedly, ten times or more. V gene TRBV30 combines with J gene TRBJ2-5, with D maybe TRBD1 (6 bases). The CDR3 loop spans 12 amino acids. CDR1 and CDR2 from the germline V gene are GTSNPN and SVGIG (reference sequence). Deletions cut 3 bases from V and 14 bases from J, with 19 bases between. DNA of the CDR3: TGTGCCTGGAGGACCGGGACATTCCCTCTTTACTTC. Residues: CAWRTGTFPLYF. Full variable domain (missing parts from reference TRBV30 and TRBJ2-5): SQTIHQWPATLVQPVGSPLSLECTVEGTSNPNLYWYRQAAGRGLQLLFYSVGIGQISSEVPQNLSASRPQDRQFILSSKKLLLSDSGFYLCAWRTGTFPLYFGPGTRLLVL.

This clonotype was recorded at least ten times. V usage is TRBV7-9 and J usage is TRBJ2-5, with D uncertain. V was trimmed by 1 base and J by 9 bases, leaving 12 bases between them. This CDR3 contains 13 residues. Germline CDR1 and CDR2: SEHNR and FQNEAQ (reference sequence). The CDR3, as DNA: TGTGCCAGCAGCTTAGTCGAGAAGCAGGCCCAGTACTTC. Amino acid sequence: CASSLVEKQAQYF. Supplemented by reference TRBV7-9 and TRBJ2-5, the full variable domain reads DTGVSQNPRHKITKRGQNVTFRCDPISEHNRLYWYRQTLGQGPEFLTYFQNEAQLEKSRLLSDRFSAERPKGSFSTLEIQRTEQGDSAMYLCASSLVEKQAQYFGPGTRLLVL.

This CDR3 reads CAISAQQGASGLAQHF. CDR3 bases: TGTGCCATCAGTGCGCAACAGGGGGCGTCCGGCCTAGCCCAGCATTTT. The chain joins TRBV10-3 to TRBJ1-5; 9 positions match TRBD1. Per germline, CDR1 ENHRY and CDR2 SYGVKD. J lost 11 bases, V lost 4 bases, and 15 bases had no gene match. The CDR3 covers 16 residues.

This clonotype was found many times. In nucleotides, the CDR3 is TGCGCCAGCAGCTTGCGGTCGGGGAGCTCCTACAATGAGCAGTTCTTC. As protein: CASSLRSGSSYNEQFF. The genes are TRBV5-1 and TRBJ2-1; maybe TRBD2 (5 bases). Germline V lookup: CDR1 SGHRS, CDR2 YFSETQ. The V end lost 1 base, the J end lost 0 bases, and 11 bases lay between the germline ends. The CDR3 is 16 residues long. The variable domain in full, completed from reference TRBV5-1 and TRBJ2-1, reads KAGVTQTPRYLIKTRGQQVTLSCSPISGHRSVSWYQQTPGQGLQFLFEYFSETQRNKGNFPGRFSGRQFSNSRSEMNVSTLELGDSALYLCASSLRSGSSYNEQFFGPGTRLTVL.

The chain links TRBV12-3 or TRBV12-4 to TRBJ1-6, with D maybe TRBD1 (6 bases). This CDR3 has 15 amino acids. Trimming shortened V by 6 bases and J by 6 bases, and 15 bases separated the two germline ends. The CDR3 DNA reads as TGTGCCAGCAGATTCCCGGGACAAAGTAATTCACCCCTCCACTTT. Its protein product is CASRFPGQSNSPLHF.

This clonotype was recorded many times. The J gene is TRBJ1-2, the V gene TRBV6-5; 9 bases are shared with TRBD1. The CDR3 covers 17 residues. The ends lost 7 bases at V and 0 bases at J; junction bases unmatched: 12. Germline V lookup: CDR1 MNHEY, CDR2 SVGAGI. The CDR3 nucleotides are TGTGCCAGCACGATACTGGGACAGGGCGCCTCTAACTATGGCTACACCTTC. It yields the protein CASTILGQGASNYGYTF.

This clonotype appeared many times. This chain connects TRBV20-1 to TRBJ2-5; D remains ambiguous. CDR1 is DFQATT and CDR2 is SNEGSKA in the germline V gene (reference sequence). V was cut by 2 bases and J by 0 bases, with 13 bases left in between. The CDR3 covers 15 residues. This chain's CDR3 is CSARPYVQYQETQYF. Written as DNA, the CDR3 is TGCAGTGCTAGACCCTACGTCCAGTACCAAGAGACCCAGTACTTC.

Many counts were recorded for this clonotype. The chain has TRBV15 and TRBJ2-4; TRBD1 is a possible D gene (6 bases). Trimming took 0 bases from V and 6 from J, leaving 15 bases between them. This CDR3 has 16 residues. Per the germline V gene, CDR1 is LNHNV and CDR2 is YYDKDF (reference sequence). The CDR3 reads CATSRDLGVRGNIQYF. The CDR3 coding sequence is TGTGCCACCAGCAGAGATTTGGGGGTCAGGGGAAACATTCAGTACTTC.

This clonotype has at least ten counts. The chain has TRBV6-5 and TRBJ2-1, with TRBD2 identical over 7 bases. This CDR3 has 16 residues. CDR1 MNHEY and CDR2 SVGAGI come from the germline V gene. J lost 4 bases, V lost 0 bases, and 6 bases had no gene match. CDR3 amino acids: CASSYSSGELYNEQFF. CDR3 bases: TGTGCCAGCAGTTACTCGAGCGGGGAACTGTACAATGAGCAGTTCTTC.